This is a list of T cell receptor beta chains from one sample in a study of Graves' ophthalmopathy and Graves' hyperthyroidism. In TCRdb, the multiplex PCR reads were re-called with MiXCR into one record per CDR3 protein. The table has hundreds of thousands of distinct CDR3 sequences, around 50% seen once; the top ten hold approximately 44%. Source material: peripheral blood. These receptors came from an adult man with Graves' ophthalmopathy. The CDR3 runs from the conserved cysteine through the conserved F or W. Each record gives: clone size, D gene, J gene, V gene, CDR3 protein, CDR3 DNA. D genes are given only for firm matches. The size of a clone is reported for some rows only, either as once, few or many, or as a class for expanded clones.

size: many; D: NA; J: TRBJ2-5; V: TRBV10-3; CDR3: CAISDGSQETQYF; DNA: TGTGCCATCAGTGACGGAAGCCAAGAGACCCAGTACTTC
size: NA; D: NA; J: TRBJ1-2; V: TRBV9; CDR3: CASSPSGGGNYGYTF; DNA: TGTGCCAGCAGCCCCTCTGGGGGGGGTAACTATGGCTACACCTTC
size: NA; D: NA; J: TRBJ2-7; V: TRBV6-2/TRBV6-3; CDR3: CASSDPLGSNGEQYF; DNA: TGTGCCAGCAGCGACCCGTTGGGGTCCAACGGCGAGCAGTACTTC
size: NA; D: TRBD1; J: TRBJ2-5; V: TRBV7-9; CDR3: CASSYRGRETQYF; DNA: TGTGCCAGCAGCTACAGGGGTAGGGAGACCCAGTACTTC
size: NA; D: NA; J: TRBJ2-7; V: TRBV28; CDR3: CASSRQGRQYF; DNA: TGTGCCAGCAGTCGGCAGGGGAGGCAGTACTTC
size: NA; D: TRBD1; J: TRBJ2-5; V: TRBV28; CDR3: CASSLIPLGDRGETQYF; DNA: TGTGCCAGCAGTTTAATCCCCCTTGGGGACAGGGGCGAGACCCAGTACTTC
size: NA; D: NA; J: TRBJ2-7; V: TRBV24-1; CDR3: CATSDNGYSSYEQYF; DNA: TGTGCCACCAGTGATAACGGCTATAGCTCCTACGAGCAGTACTTC
size: NA; D: NA; J: TRBJ2-7; V: TRBV10-3; CDR3: CASSYASDSYEQYF; DNA: TGTGCCAGCAGTTACGCCTCAGACTCCTACGAGCAGTACTTC
size: NA; D: TRBD2; J: TRBJ2-3; V: TRBV29-1; CDR3: CSVEKSGGTDTQYF; DNA: TGCAGCGTTGAAAAGAGCGGGGGCACAGATACGCAGTATTTT
size: NA; D: NA; J: TRBJ1-5; V: TRBV19; CDR3: CASSRKEGSPQHF; DNA: TGTGCCAGTAGCCGAAAGGAGGGATCGCCCCAGCATTTT
size: many; D: NA; J: TRBJ1-1; V: TRBV7-9; CDR3: CASSFGGGTEAFF; DNA: TGTGCCAGCAGCTTCGGGGGAGGCACTGAAGCTTTCTTT
size: NA; D: TRBD1; J: TRBJ1-5; V: TRBV11-1; CDR3: CASSSGQGHQPQHF; DNA: TGTGCCAGCAGCTCGGGACAGGGGCATCAGCCCCAGCATTTT
size: NA; D: NA; J: TRBJ1-1; V: TRBV7-6; CDR3: CASSSGEGVNTEAFF; DNA: TGTGCCAGCAGCTCCGGTGAAGGGGTGAACACTGAAGCTTTCTTT
size: once; D: NA; J: TRBJ1-2; V: TRBV24-1; CDR3: CATSDLPDSGYTF; DNA: TGTGCCACCAGTGATTTGCCGGACAGTGGCTACACCTTC
size: NA; D: NA; J: TRBJ2-5; V: TRBV29-1; CDR3: CSVRPELEGRETQYF; DNA: TGCAGCGTGCGGCCGGAATTGGAAGGGAGAGAGACCCAGTACTTC
size: few; D: TRBD1; J: TRBJ2-7; V: TRBV7-9; CDR3: CASSPAGTGINEQYF; DNA: TGTGCCAGCAGCCCCGCCGGGACAGGGATTAACGAGCAGTACTTC
size: few; D: TRBD2; J: TRBJ2-7; V: TRBV19; CDR3: CASRTGTSGRYEQYF; DNA: TGTGCCAGTAGAACCGGGACTAGCGGGAGGTACGAGCAGTACTTC
size: few; D: NA; J: TRBJ1-1; V: TRBV20-1; CDR3: CSAASVLDTEAFF; DNA: TGCAGTGCCGCCTCCGTGCTAGACACTGAAGCTTTCTTT
size: NA; D: TRBD2; J: TRBJ2-7; V: TRBV10-3; CDR3: CAISEIAGPEQYF; DNA: TGTGCCATCAGTGAAATAGCGGGGCCCGAGCAGTACTTC
size: NA; D: NA; J: TRBJ2-7; V: TRBV5-8; CDR3: CASSLGVPTYEQYF; DNA: TGTGCCAGCAGCTTAGGTGTACCCACCTACGAGCAGTACTTC
size: NA; D: NA; J: TRBJ2-5; V: TRBV7-3; CDR3: CASSKQGTQYF; DNA: TGTGCCAGCAGCAAACAGGGGACCCAGTACTTC
size: NA; D: NA; J: TRBJ2-7; V: TRBV7-9; CDR3: CASSLRPLPSYEQYF; DNA: TGTGCCAGCAGCTTAAGACCCCTCCCCTCCTACGAGCAGTACTTC
size: NA; D: NA; J: TRBJ2-3; V: TRBV18; CDR3: CASSPGPPDTQYF; DNA: TGTGCCAGCTCACCAGGTCCCCCAGATACGCAGTATTTT
size: NA; D: TRBD1; J: TRBJ1-1; V: TRBV7-2; CDR3: CASSLDRGQPEAFF; DNA: TGTGCCAGCAGCTTAGACAGGGGGCAACCTGAAGCTTTCTTT
size: NA; D: TRBD1; J: TRBJ2-7; V: TRBV4-1; CDR3: CASSQDWTGPRGYEQYF; DNA: TGCGCCAGCAGCCAAGATTGGACAGGTCCCCGCGGTTACGAGCAGTACTTC
size: NA; D: TRBD1; J: TRBJ1-6; V: TRBV24-1; CDR3: CATSDRWDRGVLNSPLHF; DNA: TGTGCCACCAGTGACCGCTGGGACAGGGGGGTCCTCAATTCACCCCTCCACTTT
size: few; D: NA; J: TRBJ1-1; V: TRBV5-4; CDR3: CARAGARVDRTEAFF; DNA: TGTGCCAGAGCGGGCGCCCGGGTGGACCGCACTGAAGCTTTCTTT
size: many; D: NA; J: TRBJ1-3; V: TRBV20-1; CDR3: CSARRGLLSSGNTIYF; DNA: TGCAGTGCTAGACGGGGACTCCTTAGCTCTGGAAACACCATATATTTT
size: few; D: NA; J: TRBJ1-2; V: TRBV11-3; CDR3: CASSLDRVNGYTF; DNA: TGTGCCAGCAGCTTAGACAGGGTTAACGGCTACACCTTC